The clone carrying this T cell receptor beta chain was recorded at least ten times. Antigen: not known. This sample is part of a study of glioma-infiltrating T cells. Study-wide results and caveats: Above-expected tissue-blood divergence occurred in all gliomas, most in low-grade ones.

CDR3 length: 13 amino acids. V was trimmed by 2 bases and J by 6 bases, leaving 7 bases between them. Germline CDR1 and CDR2: SGHTA and FQGNSA. Amplification of TCR alpha and beta CDR3 regions from RNA used iRepertoire nested multiplex PCR. One entry per CDR3 protein, called by TCRdb with MiXCR from the multiplex PCR reads. Of tens of thousands of distinct CDR3 sequences listed, 20% to 25% are singletons. The sequenced material came from glioma tissue, nonneoplastic brain tissue, or PBMCs (not recorded which). This chain uses TRBV7-2 with TRBJ2-2; D perhaps matches TRBD1 (5 bases). The sequence came from a human donor with low-grade glioma or glioblastoma, undergoing nonglioma brain surgery, or in good health (not recorded which). DNA of the CDR3: TGTGCCAGCAGCTTAACAGGCCCCGGGGAGCTGTTTTTT. This codes for CASSLTGPGELFF.